Detailed here is one T cell receptor beta chain. What it recognizes is unknown. Samples were taken several times over chemoradiotherapy. With 1 base removed from V and 4 bases from J, the gap between germline ends came to 8 bases. The V gene's germline CDR1 is SGHTA and CDR2 FQGNSA. There are 13 residues in the CDR3. These data originate in a study of chemoradiotherapy in HPV16-positive cancers. Overall study: Functional T-cell assays on a couple of HPV16-positive patients' cells defined candidate HPV-specific clones and common TCR motifs.

The table came from immunoSEQ multiplex PCR; TCRdb's copy has only in-frame clones and leaves some out. The sample consists of about 7,000 clones, around 79% of them appearing once. Study findings and constraints: Candidate HPV-specific clones and E7-related TCR motifs grew in tumor during treatment. HPV-specific T cells were functionally defined from only two HPV16-positive patients.

The genes are TRBV7-2 and TRBJ2-7; D not resolved. Sampling was done from a patient who underwent chemoradiotherapy. The TCR was taken from a human donor with HPV-associated anogenital cancer. CDR3 sequence reads: CASSLGARYEQYF. The DNA of the CDR3 is TGTGCCAGCAGCTTAGGAGCTAGGTACGAGCAGTACTTC.